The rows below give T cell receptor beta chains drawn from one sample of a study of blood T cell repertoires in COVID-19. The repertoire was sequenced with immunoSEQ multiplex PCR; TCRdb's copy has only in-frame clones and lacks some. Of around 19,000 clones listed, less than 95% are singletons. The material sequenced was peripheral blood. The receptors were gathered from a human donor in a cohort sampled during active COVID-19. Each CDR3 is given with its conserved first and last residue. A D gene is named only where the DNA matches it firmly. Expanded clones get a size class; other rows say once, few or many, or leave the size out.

CDR3aa: CASSSGTGSRSQHF
CDR3nt: TGTGCCAGTAGCTCCGGGACAGGGTCGCGTTCCCAGCATTTT
len: 14
d_gene: TRBD1
abundance: -
v_gene: TRBV19
j_gene: TRBJ1-5

CDR3aa: CASSSSGGTYGYTF
CDR3nt: TGTGCCAGCAGCTCCTCCGGGGGGACCTATGGCTACACCTTC
len: 14
d_gene: -
abundance: once
v_gene: TRBV7-2
j_gene: TRBJ1-2

CDR3aa: CASSQGTGGKNSPLHF
CDR3nt: TGTGCCAGCAGCCAAGGGACAGGGGGCAAGAATTCACCCCTCCACTTT
len: 16
d_gene: TRBD1
abundance: -
v_gene: TRBV4-2
j_gene: TRBJ1-6

CDR3aa: CASSLASGGTKNTQYF
CDR3nt: TGTGCCAGCAGCCTTGCTAGCGGGGGGACTAAAAATACGCAGTATTTT
len: 16
d_gene: TRBD2
abundance: once
v_gene: TRBV7-2
j_gene: TRBJ2-3

CDR3aa: CASQSPGTLNQPQHF
CDR3nt: TGTGCCAGCCAAAGTCCCGGGACTTTAAATCAGCCCCAGCATTTT
len: 15
d_gene: -
abundance: -
v_gene: TRBV28
j_gene: TRBJ1-5

CDR3aa: CAGSGGSFNEQFF
CDR3nt: TGTGCCGGCTCGGGCGGGAGTTTCAATGAGCAGTTCTTC
len: 13
d_gene: TRBD2
abundance: -
v_gene: TRBV7-2
j_gene: TRBJ2-1

CDR3aa: CASSQQILPGGGTQYF
CDR3nt: TGCGCCAGCAGCCAACAGATACTACCAGGCGGAGGTACGCAGTATTTT
len: 16
d_gene: -
abundance: -
v_gene: TRBV4-1
j_gene: TRBJ2-3

CDR3aa: CASSQAGGPSDTQYF
CDR3nt: TGTGCCAGCAGCCAAGCTGGGGGCCCGTCAGATACGCAGTATTTT
len: 15
d_gene: -
abundance: -
v_gene: TRBV4-2
j_gene: TRBJ2-3

CDR3aa: CASSGRIGTLLSEQYF
CDR3nt: TGTGCCAGCAGCGGACGAATCGGGACACTCTTAAGCGAGCAGTACTTC
len: 16
d_gene: -
abundance: -
v_gene: TRBV21-1
j_gene: TRBJ2-7

CDR3aa: CASSLGVASRNEQFF
CDR3nt: TGTGCCAGCAGCTTGGGTGTGGCTAGCCGCAATGAGCAGTTCTTC
len: 15
d_gene: -
abundance: -
v_gene: TRBV5-6
j_gene: TRBJ2-1

CDR3aa: CASSIGGLSYGYTF
CDR3nt: TGTGCCAGTAGTATAGGTGGGCTGAGTTATGGCTACACCTTC
len: 14
d_gene: -
abundance: -
v_gene: TRBV19
j_gene: TRBJ1-2

CDR3aa: CASSYPSDEQFF
CDR3nt: TGTGCCAGCAGTTACCCTAGCGATGAGCAGTTCTTC
len: 12
d_gene: -
abundance: -
v_gene: TRBV6-2/TRBV6-3
j_gene: TRBJ2-1

CDR3aa: CASSDNDGRPGGYGYTF
CDR3nt: TGTGCCAGCAGCGACAATGACGGAAGGCCAGGGGGCTATGGCTACACCTTC
len: 17
d_gene: TRBD1
abundance: -
v_gene: TRBV7-9
j_gene: TRBJ1-2

CDR3aa: CSASIQSGQISGNTIYF
CDR3nt: TGCAGTGCTAGTATCCAGTCGGGACAGATCTCTGGAAACACCATATATTTT
len: 17
d_gene: TRBD1
abundance: -
v_gene: TRBV20-1
j_gene: TRBJ1-3

CDR3aa: CASSQGLAGNEQFF
CDR3nt: TGTGCCAGCAGCCAGGGACTAGCCGGCAATGAGCAGTTCTTC
len: 14
d_gene: TRBD2
abundance: -
v_gene: TRBV5-6
j_gene: TRBJ2-1

CDR3aa: CASSVIGADTQYF
CDR3nt: TGTGCCAGCAGCGTAATAGGGGCAGATACGCAGTATTTT
len: 13
d_gene: -
abundance: few
v_gene: TRBV9
j_gene: TRBJ2-3

CDR3aa: CATSDFRVTGELFF
CDR3nt: TGTGCCACCAGTGATTTCCGGGTCACCGGGGAGCTGTTTTTT
len: 14
d_gene: -
abundance: -
v_gene: TRBV24-1
j_gene: TRBJ2-2

CDR3aa: CASSDSPDRNNEQFF
CDR3nt: TGTGCCAGCAGTGACTCCCCGGACAGGAACAATGAGCAGTTCTTC
len: 15
d_gene: TRBD1
abundance: few
v_gene: TRBV6-4
j_gene: TRBJ2-1

CDR3aa: CASSRDYDQRRSSYNSPLHF
CDR3nt: TGCGCCAGCAGCCGAGACTACGACCAACGGAGGAGCTCCTATAATTCACCCCTCCACTTT
len: 20
d_gene: -
abundance: -
v_gene: TRBV5-1
j_gene: TRBJ1-6

CDR3aa: CASSLGRAGSNYGYTF
CDR3nt: TGCGCCAGCAGCTTGGGCCGGGCAGGGTCAAATTACGGCTACACCTTC
len: 16
d_gene: -
abundance: -
v_gene: TRBV5-1
j_gene: TRBJ1-2

CDR3aa: CASSYSRQGNTEAFF
CDR3nt: TGTGCCAGCAGTTACTCAAGACAGGGGAACACTGAAGCTTTCTTT
len: 15
d_gene: TRBD1
abundance: -
v_gene: TRBV6-5
j_gene: TRBJ1-1

CDR3aa: CASSPSSPGTGLGYTF
CDR3nt: TGTGCCAGCTCACCATCAAGTCCCGGGACAGGGCTGGGCTACACCTTC
len: 16
d_gene: TRBD1
abundance: -
v_gene: TRBV18
j_gene: TRBJ1-2

CDR3aa: CASSFGTASHEQFF
CDR3nt: TGCGCCAGCAGCTTCGGGACAGCTTCACATGAGCAGTTCTTC
len: 14
d_gene: TRBD1
abundance: -
v_gene: TRBV5-1
j_gene: TRBJ2-1

CDR3aa: CASSGQLNTGELFF
CDR3nt: TGTGCCAGCAGCGGACAGCTGAACACCGGGGAGCTGTTTTTT
len: 14
d_gene: -
abundance: -
v_gene: TRBV9
j_gene: TRBJ2-2

CDR3aa: CAWSVPLFRGRSNEKLFF
CDR3nt: TGTGCCTGGAGTGTACCCCTCTTCAGGGGGCGGAGTAATGAAAAACTGTTTTTT
len: 18
d_gene: TRBD1
abundance: -
v_gene: TRBV30
j_gene: TRBJ1-4

CDR3aa: CASSAGQPNTGELFF
CDR3nt: TGTGCCAGCAGCGCGGGACAGCCGAACACCGGGGAGCTGTTTTTT
len: 15
d_gene: TRBD1
abundance: once
v_gene: TRBV9
j_gene: TRBJ2-2

CDR3aa: CASSPGAGGAGSYTF
CDR3nt: TGTGCCAGCAGCCCCGGTGCAGGGGGCGCGGGGAGCTACACCTTC
len: 15
d_gene: TRBD1
abundance: -
v_gene: TRBV6-5
j_gene: TRBJ1-2

CDR3aa: CASSRLGEQGGQPQHF
CDR3nt: TGTGCCAGCTCACGTCTTGGGGAACAGGGGGGTCAGCCCCAGCATTTT
len: 16
d_gene: TRBD1
abundance: -
v_gene: TRBV18
j_gene: TRBJ1-5

CDR3aa: CASSVHGTSGYNEQFF
CDR3nt: TGTGCCAGCAGCGTCCACGGGACTAGCGGTTACAATGAGCAGTTCTTC
len: 16
d_gene: TRBD2
abundance: once
v_gene: TRBV9
j_gene: TRBJ2-1

CDR3aa: CASSSPSAVDTQYF
CDR3nt: TGTGCCAGCAGCTCCCCCTCTGCGGTAGATACGCAGTATTTT
len: 14
d_gene: -
abundance: -
v_gene: TRBV7-9
j_gene: TRBJ2-3

CDR3aa: CASSYYTGIHQPQHF
CDR3nt: TGTGCCAGCAGTTACTATACAGGGATTCATCAGCCCCAGCATTTT
len: 15
d_gene: -
abundance: -
v_gene: TRBV6-2/TRBV6-3
j_gene: TRBJ1-5

CDR3aa: CASSEDLAGEGTDTQYF
CDR3nt: TGTGCCAGCAGTGAAGACCTAGCGGGGGAGGGTACAGATACGCAGTATTTT
len: 17
d_gene: TRBD2
abundance: -
v_gene: TRBV2
j_gene: TRBJ2-3

CDR3aa: CASSIEGRGSGDTQYF
CDR3nt: TGTGCCAGTAGTATAGAGGGCAGGGGGTCAGGAGATACGCAGTATTTT
len: 16
d_gene: TRBD1
abundance: -
v_gene: TRBV19
j_gene: TRBJ2-3

CDR3aa: CASRTDRGMSYEQYF
CDR3nt: TGTGCCAGCAGAACCGACAGGGGTATGTCCTACGAGCAGTACTTC
len: 15
d_gene: TRBD1
abundance: -
v_gene: TRBV28
j_gene: TRBJ2-7

CDR3aa: CASSPLGQGVGGYTF
CDR3nt: TGTGCCAGCTCACCACTTGGACAGGGAGTTGGAGGCTACACCTTC
len: 15
d_gene: TRBD1
abundance: -
v_gene: TRBV18
j_gene: TRBJ1-2

CDR3aa: CARTDRGNTGELFF
CDR3nt: TGTGCCAGAACGGACAGGGGTAACACCGGGGAGCTGTTTTTT
len: 14
d_gene: TRBD1
abundance: -
v_gene: TRBV2
j_gene: TRBJ2-2

CDR3aa: CASSLMGTDGYTF
CDR3nt: TGCGCCAGCAGTCTGATGGGGACAGATGGCTACACCTTC
len: 13
d_gene: TRBD1
abundance: -
v_gene: TRBV23-1
j_gene: TRBJ1-2

CDR3aa: CASCPRSYTRVYF
CDR3nt: TGTGCCAGCTGCCCGCGCTCCTATACGCGCGTGTATTTT
len: 13
d_gene: -
abundance: -
v_gene: TRBV12-3/TRBV12-4
j_gene: TRBJ2-3

CDR3aa: CASTLNRGGWNEQFF
CDR3nt: TGTGCCAGCACCCTAAACCGGGGGGGCTGGAATGAGCAGTTCTTC
len: 15
d_gene: TRBD2
abundance: once
v_gene: TRBV11-2
j_gene: TRBJ2-1

CDR3aa: CASSDSGFNEQFF
CDR3nt: TGCGCCAGCAGTGATTCAGGGTTCAATGAGCAGTTCTTC
len: 13
d_gene: -
abundance: once
v_gene: TRBV10-1
j_gene: TRBJ2-1

CDR3aa: CASSLGSGFPRTDTQYF
CDR3nt: TGCGCCAGCAGCTTGGGATCGGGGTTCCCAAGGACAGATACGCAGTATTTT
len: 17
d_gene: -
abundance: -
v_gene: TRBV5-1
j_gene: TRBJ2-3

CDR3aa: CASSSTQGKTQYF
CDR3nt: TGTGCCAGCAGTTCGACCCAGGGGAAAACGCAGTATTTT
len: 13
d_gene: -
abundance: -
v_gene: TRBV6-5
j_gene: TRBJ2-3

CDR3aa: CASSPGGSTGGGETQYF
CDR3nt: TGTGCCAGCAGTCCGGGCGGGAGCACAGGGGGAGGAGAGACCCAGTACTTC
len: 17
d_gene: -
abundance: -
v_gene: TRBV7-9
j_gene: TRBJ2-5

CDR3aa: CAISESVGNQPQHF
CDR3nt: TGTGCCATCAGTGAGTCAGTAGGCAATCAGCCCCAGCATTTT
len: 14
d_gene: -
abundance: few
v_gene: TRBV10-3
j_gene: TRBJ1-5

CDR3aa: CASSLGSGRSDNEQFF
CDR3nt: TGTGCTAGCAGCTTAGGTAGCGGGAGGTCCGACAATGAGCAGTTCTTC
len: 16
d_gene: TRBD2
abundance: once
v_gene: TRBV7-7
j_gene: TRBJ2-1

CDR3aa: CASSLGDIYNSPLHF
CDR3nt: TGCGCCAGCAGCTTGGGAGACATCTATAATTCACCCCTCCACTTT
len: 15
d_gene: -
abundance: medium-sized
v_gene: TRBV5-1
j_gene: TRBJ1-6

CDR3aa: CASSQGTGFLRYEQYF
CDR3nt: TGTGCCAGCAGCCAAGGAACAGGTTTTCTACGCTACGAGCAGTACTTC
len: 16
d_gene: -
abundance: -
v_gene: TRBV4-2
j_gene: TRBJ2-7

CDR3aa: CASSHRDYHYEQYF
CDR3nt: TGTGCCAGCAGCCACCGGGACTATCACTACGAGCAGTACTTC
len: 14
d_gene: TRBD2
abundance: -
v_gene: TRBV3-1/TRBV3-2
j_gene: TRBJ2-7

CDR3aa: CASGSLAGGFDNEQFF
CDR3nt: TGCGCCAGCGGGTCCCTAGCGGGAGGTTTCGACAATGAGCAGTTCTTC
len: 16
d_gene: TRBD2
abundance: -
v_gene: TRBV4-3
j_gene: TRBJ2-1

CDR3aa: CASGVAGSNEQFF
CDR3nt: TGCGCCAGCGGGGTAGCGGGCTCCAATGAGCAGTTCTTC
len: 13
d_gene: TRBD2
abundance: -
v_gene: TRBV10-2
j_gene: TRBJ2-1

CDR3aa: CASSIWEGTYEQYF
CDR3nt: TGTGCCAGTAGTATATGGGAGGGCACCTACGAGCAGTACTTC
len: 14
d_gene: TRBD2
abundance: -
v_gene: TRBV19
j_gene: TRBJ2-7

CDR3aa: CASRDGGSTDTQYF
CDR3nt: TGTGCCAGCAGGGACGGAGGGAGCACAGATACGCAGTATTTT
len: 14
d_gene: -
abundance: -
v_gene: TRBV27
j_gene: TRBJ2-3